The 8 T cell receptor beta chains presented below share a single source sample, sequenced in a study of cytomegalovirus exposure and HLA in healthy donors. The PCR contained 60 Vbeta and 13 Jbeta primers. TCRdb's copy holds only in-frame clones and misses some; the assay was immunoSEQ multiplex PCR. The sample lists approximately 190,000 clones; around 70% were seen once. The specimen was PBMCs. The origin of the receptors is a man in his forties in good health and CMV-seropositive.

The chain uses TRBV7-8 and TRBJ2-3, with 9 nucleotides matching TRBD2. V lost 5 bases, J lost 5 bases, and 14 bases stayed unmatched. The CDR3 loop spans 17 amino acids. Germline-derived CDR1 and CDR2 are SGHVS and FQNEAQ. CDR3 region: CASSPQRVLAGLDTQYF. In DNA, the CDR3 is TGTGCCAGCAGCCCTCAAAGGGTGCTAGCGGGGCTAGATACGCAGTATTTT.

This clone occurred a few times. J is TRBJ2-2 and V is TRBV19; 8 bases are a match to TRBD1. This CDR3 is built from 15 residues. Unmatched junction bases numbered 6, after V lost 5 bases and J lost 4 bases. Per the germline V gene, CDR1 is LNHDA and CDR2 is SQIVND (reference sequence). The CDR3 coding sequence is TGTGCCAGTAGTGGCTCACAGGGGGTCACCGGGGAGCTGTTTTTT. Its translation: CASSGSQGVTGELFF.

This clone ranks as large. At the DNA level, this CDR3 is encoded by other sequences in the same sample as well. The rearrangement links TRBV6-4 to TRBJ2-1; 10 nucleotides match TRBD1. The CDR3 contains 18 residues. Germline values: CDR1 MRHNA, CDR2 SNTAGT. V shed 0 bases and J 5 bases; nucleotides not matched to a gene: 10. The CDR3 bases are TGTGCCAGCAGTGACTCATCAACGGGACAGGGGCTTGACAATGAGCAGTTCTTC. It specifies CASSDSSTGQGLDNEQFF.

This chain links TRBV15 with TRBJ1-1; D is perhaps TRBD1 (6 bases). The germline V gene encodes CDR1 LNHNV and CDR2 YYDKDF (reference sequence). V lost 4 bases and J lost 3, with 15 bases in between. This CDR3 is 15 amino acids long. The CDR3 bases are TGTGCCACCAGCACCGAGGGGGGGGCTTACACTGAAGCTTTCTTT. Its protein is CATSTEGGAYTEAFF.

CDR3 amino acids: CSASQGEQYF. CDR3 bases: TGCAGTGCTAGTCAGGGCGAGCAGTACTTC. This sequence joins TRBV20-1 and TRBJ2-7, with D perhaps TRBD1 (5 bases). This CDR3 region has 10 residues. V gave up 3 bases and J gave up 6 bases, with 6 bases separating them. From germline, CDR1 is DFQATT and CDR2 SNEGSKA (reference sequence).

The chain's CDR3 is CASSLVGTGNPYEQYF. In nucleotides, the CDR3 is TGTGCCAGCAGCCTTGTGGGGACAGGGAATCCCTACGAGCAGTACTTC. This sequence joins TRBV7-3 and TRBJ2-7, with TRBD1 identical over 9 bases. The CDR3 totals 16 residues. Trimming removed 5 bases from V and 2 bases from J; junction bases left unmatched: 10. Germline V gives CDR1 SGHTA, CDR2 FQGTGA.

The rearrangement links TRBV7-9 to TRBJ2-5; TRBD2 is a possible D gene (6 bases). The end of the DNA fits TRBJ2-7 better, so the J call may be wrong. Germline CDR1 is SEHNR and CDR2 is FQNEAQ (reference sequence). There are 12 residues in the CDR3. The CDR3 coding sequence is TGTGCCAGCAGCTTGGACTACTTCGAGCAGTACTTC. Amino acid sequence: CASSLDYFEQYF.

The chain joins TRBV6-6 to TRBJ2-3; the match to TRBD2 covers 14 bases. Germline lookup yields CDR1 MNHNY and CDR2 SVGAGI (reference sequence). The V segment lost 7 bases and the J segment 4 bases; nucleotides outside the gene matches: 7. This CDR3 region has 16 residues. The CDR3 DNA reads TGTGCCAGCATTCCTCGGACTAGCGGGGGGTCAGATACGCAGTATTTT. It translates to CASIPRTSGGSDTQYF.